This entry features one T cell receptor beta chain sequence. Its cognate antigen is unknown. The table came from immunoSEQ multiplex PCR; TCRdb's copy has only in-frame clones and leaves some out. The sample consists of roughly 890,000 clones, roughly 92% of them appearing once. These data belong to a study of shared clonotypes between healthy human individuals. The study, taken as a whole, reports: With few donors, the genetic and exposure-history diversity represented was limited.

Only CD45RO-negative cells positively selected for CCR7 counted as naive CD8 cells, so terminally differentiated effector memory CD45RA+ cells were excluded. CDR1 is SGHTA, CDR2 FQGNSA, per germline. Trimming cost V 2 bases and J 4 bases, with 17 bases left between them. This CDR3 has 16 residues. The sequencing input was naive CD8+ T cells sorted from blood. The V and J genes are TRBV7-2 and TRBJ2-5; no clear D gene. The receptor's source is a man aged 30 to 39 in good health. For the CDR3, the DNA is TGTGCCAGCAGCTTACAACTAAGCGCCCAGGTAGAGACCCAGTACTTC. Translated, it gives CASSLQLSAQVETQYF.